This TCR beta chain was recovered during a study of post-analysis software for immune sequencing data. Background on the study: Courses of disease covered relapsing-remitting, secondary progressive and progressive-relapsing multiple sclerosis. Whole-study findings and limits: In patients, five or six TRBV segments were more frequent than in controls, with TRBV5-6, TRBV5-1 and TRBV20-1 among them. The F measure placed samples prepared in the same batch into strongly shared clusters. Versus controls, multiple sclerosis patients showed significantly lower diversity (normalized Chao1).

The CDR3 contains 17 residues. Germline CDR1 is MNHEY and CDR2 is SMNVEV (reference sequence). V lost 0 bases, J lost 9 bases, and 11 bases stayed unmatched. Included in the TCR beta cDNA libraries were unique molecular identifiers. MiXCR, applied by TCRdb to the PCR reads, yields one record per CDR3 protein. The sample shows approximately 630,000 distinct CDR3 sequences, approximately 59% of them seen only once. As for this clonotype: The antigen is not known.

Sequenced: blood. The V gene is TRBV27, the J gene TRBJ1-6; 7 nucleotides agree with TRBD1. The clonotype originates from a girl aged 2-10 years with multiple sclerosis. The CDR3, as DNA: TGTGCCAGCAGTTTATCGGGGGAATGGGACAGTGGTTCACCCCTCCACTTT. This translates into CASSLSGEWDSGSPLHF.